What follows are 30 T cell receptor beta chains derived from one specimen sequenced in a study of blood T cell repertoires in COVID-19. Data came from immunoSEQ multiplex PCR; TCRdb stores just in-frame clones and leaves some out. Of 150,000 or so clones detected, approximately 81% appear once; the ten largest clones hold over 15%. The sequenced material came from PBMCs or T cells enriched from blood (not recorded which). The receptors were sampled from a man in his fifties or sixties who had recovered from COVID-19.

This rearrangement joins TRBV5-1 to TRBJ1-4; 7 bases match TRBD1. J gave up 7 bases and V 5 bases, and 11 bases lay outside the gene matches. The germline V gene has CDR1 SGHRS and CDR2 YFSETQ. The CDR3 has 15 amino acids. The CDR3 loop reads CASRSEGARGEKLFF. CDR3 sequence (DNA): TGCGCCAGCAGATCGGAGGGGGCGCGGGGTGAAAAACTGTTTTTT.

The rearrangement joins TRBV21-1 to TRBJ2-7; TRBD2, the table's D call, lacks a check against the DNA. TRBV21-1 is a known pseudogene. The length of the CDR3 is 18 residues. CDR3 sequence (DNA): TGTGCCAGCAGCAAAATTAGTGGGAGACTAGCGGGAGCCTACGAGCAGTACTTC. The encoded protein is CASSKISGRLAGAYEQYF.

The rearrangement links TRBV4-1 to TRBJ2-7, with TRBD2 as a possible D gene (6 bases). V lost 0 bases and J 5 bases, leaving 17 bases between the germline ends. The CDR3 is made up of 16 amino acids. Germline CDR1 is MGHRA and CDR2 is YSYEKL. The CDR3 nucleotides read TGCGCCAGCAGCCAAGAGGCCAGCTGGAGGGGAGACGAGCAGTACTTC. It encodes CASSQEASWRGDEQYF.

The chain uses TRBV11-2 and TRBJ2-3, with a possible D match to TRBD2 (6 bases). Trimming cost V 5 bases and J 8 bases, with 14 bases left between them. The germline V gene encodes CDR1 SGHAT and CDR2 FQNNGV. The CDR3 is made up of 13 amino acids. CDR3 residues: CASSPGGPVTQYF. For the CDR3, the DNA is TGTGCCAGCAGCCCCGGGGGACCGGTTACGCAGTATTTT.

This sequence joins TRBV10-3 and TRBJ1-5; no reliable D call. V lost 7 bases to trimming and J lost 2 bases, with 9 bases between them. The CDR3 consists of 13 residues. Germline-derived CDR1 and CDR2 are ENHRY and SYGVKD. The CDR3 here is CAINSGGNQPQHF. The CDR3 DNA is TGTGCCATCAATAGCGGGGGCAATCAGCCCCAGCATTTT.

CDR3 in amino acids: CASSFGTYEQYF. CDR3 sequence (DNA): TGCGCCAGCAGCTTCGGGACCTACGAGCAGTACTTC. The genes are TRBV5-1 and TRBJ2-7, with D possibly matching TRBD2 (5 bases). The germline V and J ends were trimmed by 2 bases and 2 bases, with 5 bases remaining between them. CDR3 size: 12 residues. Looked up from germline, CDR1 is SGHRS and CDR2 is YFSETQ.

V and J are TRBV5-6 and TRBJ2-7; 11 bases are shared with TRBD1. The junction had 11 bases not matched to a gene; V was cut back by 4 bases and J by 5 bases. Germline CDR1 SGHDT, CDR2 YYEEEE. CDR3 length: 16 residues. CDR3 DNA: TGTGCCAGCAGCCCAGTTTCCGGGACAGGGGGGCACGAGCAGTACTTC. As protein: CASSPVSGTGGHEQYF.

The chain uses TRBV6-5 and TRBJ2-5; 9 bases are shared with TRBD1. The V and J ends lost 6 bases and 7 bases, in that order; junction bases with no gene match: 6. The CDR3 is made up of 13 amino acids. Per germline, CDR1 MNHEY and CDR2 SVGAGI. The CDR3 loop is CASSRDRVGTQYF. CDR3 in DNA: TGTGCCAGCAGCCGGGACAGGGTGGGGACCCAGTACTTC.

This clone was seen once. The chain combines TRBV3-1 (or the pseudogene TRBV3-2) with TRBJ2-5; 8 bases line up with TRBD1. CDR3 size: 15 residues. Germline V CDR1 and CDR2: LGHDT, YNNKEL (reference sequence). V was clipped by 4 bases and J by 2 bases; unmatched bases: 6. CDR3 nucleotides: TGTGCCAGCAGCCTCGGGACAGGCAAGCAAGAGACCCAGTACTTC. This codes for CASSLGTGKQETQYF.

The chain uses TRBV6-1 and TRBJ2-7; TRBD2 aligns across 10 bases. The J segment lost 7 bases and the V segment lost 0 bases, leaving 9 bases of the junction unmatched. The CDR3 has 16 amino acids. Germline-derived CDR1 and CDR2 are MNHNS and SASEGT. This CDR3 reads CASSEAASGSVGEQYF. In nucleotides, the CDR3 is TGTGCCAGCAGTGAAGCGGCTAGCGGGAGTGTGGGGGAGCAGTACTTC.

This clone was seen a handful of times. The chain combines TRBV29-1 with TRBJ2-7; 7 bases fit TRBD1. Looked up from germline, CDR1 is SQVTM and CDR2 is ANQGSEA. This CDR3 is built from 14 residues. J was trimmed by 4 bases and V by 2 bases; bases with no gene match: 8. CDR3 loop: CSVETGAVRYEQYF. The CDR3 region has the DNA TGCAGCGTTGAAACAGGGGCAGTACGGTACGAGCAGTACTTC.

This clone came up once. The gene calls are TRBV5-4 and TRBJ1-4, with D hard to call. V lost 4 bases to trimming and J lost 5 bases, with 12 bases between them. Looked up from germline, CDR1 is SGHNT and CDR2 is YYREEE (reference sequence). The CDR3 covers 14 residues. The CDR3 sequence: CASSPDTRNEKLFF. CDR3 sequence (DNA): TGTGCCAGCAGCCCCGACACGAGAAATGAAAAACTGTTTTTT.

This chain links TRBV18 with TRBJ1-4; 7 positions match TRBD1. J lost 8 bases, V lost 1 base, and 7 bases had no gene match. The germline gives CDR1 KGHSH, CDR2 LQKENI. This CDR3 region has 15 residues. The chain's CDR3 is CASSPLTGYNEKLFF. The CDR3 DNA reads TGTGCCAGCTCACCACTGACAGGGTATAACGAAAAACTGTTTTTT. The variable domain in full, completed from reference TRBV18 and TRBJ1-4, reads NAGVMQNPRHLVRRRGQEARLRCSPMKGHSHVYWYRQLPEEGLKFMVYLQKENIIDESGMPKERFSAEFPKEGPSILRIQQVVRGDSAAYFCASSPLTGYNEKLFFGSGTQLSVL.

This chain uses TRBV27 with TRBJ1-5, with a tentative D call TRBD1 (6 bases). This CDR3 comprises 17 residues. Germline V gene data show CDR1 as MNHEY and CDR2 as SMNVEV (reference sequence). Trimming left V 2 bases short and J 1 base short, with 15 bases between. This CDR3 reads CASSLAGARLSNQPQHF. CDR3 DNA: TGTGCCAGCAGTTTAGCGGGGGCCCGACTAAGCAATCAGCCCCAGCATTTT.

This sequence joins TRBV28 and TRBJ2-7; D possibly corresponds to TRBD1 (5 bases). Trimming took off 1 base at V and 2 bases at J, with 6 bases between the two ends. The CDR3 is made up of 13 amino acids. Germline CDR1 MDHEN, CDR2 SYDVKM. The CDR3 region is CASSLSGTYEQYF. Written as DNA, the CDR3 is TGTGCCAGCAGTTTATCAGGGACCTACGAGCAGTACTTC.

This clone has a single count. The V gene is TRBV19, the J gene TRBJ1-2, with a possible D match to TRBD1 (6 bases). V lost 8 bases to trimming and J lost 4 bases, with 8 bases between them. The CDR3 has 11 residues. CDR1 and CDR2 (germline): LNHDA, SQIVND (reference sequence). The CDR3 DNA follows: TGTGCCAGTGGGGGCCCCTATGGCTACACCTTC. Its translation is CASGGPYGYTF.

The chain employs TRBV19 and TRBJ2-1; D perhaps matches TRBD1 (6 bases). CDR3 length: 15 amino acids. V lost 0 bases and J lost 4, with 10 bases in between. Germline V gives CDR1 LNHDA, CDR2 SQIVND (reference sequence). CDR3 coding DNA: TGTGCCAGTAGTATAGAGCCGCAGGGGTACAATGAGCAGTTCTTC. This encodes CASSIEPQGYNEQFF.

V usage is TRBV4-1 and J usage is TRBJ1-3; 8 bases map to TRBD1. This CDR3 region has 16 residues. From germline, CDR1 is MGHRA and CDR2 YSYEKL. The junction had 3 bases not matched to a gene; V was cut back by 2 bases and J by 0 bases. In DNA, the CDR3 is TGCGCCAGCAGCCAACAGGACAGGGACTCTGGAAACACCATATATTTT. Translating gives CASSQQDRDSGNTIYF.

The chain combines TRBV25-1 with TRBJ2-7, with D unclear. Germline V gene lookup returns CDR1 MGHDK and CDR2 SYGVNS. V lost 5 bases to trimming and J lost 2 bases, with 7 bases between them. The CDR3 sequence is 12 residues long. The CDR3 DNA sequence: TGTGCCAGCAGTTTCGGTGCCTACGAGCAGTACTTC. Its translation: CASSFGAYEQYF.

The chain is built from TRBV19 and TRBJ2-2, with D possibly being TRBD2 (5 bases). Looked up from germline, CDR1 is LNHDA and CDR2 is SQIVND (reference sequence). This CDR3 region has 15 residues. V was shortened by 3 bases and J by 7 bases, with 15 bases between the two germline ends. In DNA, the CDR3 is TGTGCCAGTAGTATCCCCGGAGAACGGGGCGGGGAGCTGTTTTTT. Protein product: CASSIPGERGGELFF.

This sequence joins TRBV27 and TRBJ1-4, with D tentatively TRBD1 (6 bases). CDR1 is MNHEY and CDR2 is SMNVEV in the germline V gene (reference sequence). The V and J ends lost 6 bases and 0 bases respectively, with 17 bases between them. The CDR3 is made up of 17 amino acids. CDR3 in DNA: TGTGCCAGCAGCCCGGGGGGGGGCCCGGCAACTAATGAAAAACTGTTTTTT. Translated: CASSPGGGPATNEKLFF.

CDR3 nucleotides: TGTGCCAGTAGTATGGCGGACACAATACTCGGGGAAAAACTGTTTTTT. It translates to CASSMADTILGEKLFF. The J gene is TRBJ1-4, the V gene TRBV19, with D perhaps matching TRBD1 (5 bases). Trimming cost V 3 bases and J 8 bases, with 19 bases left between them. CDR3 length: 16 residues. Germline V gene lookup returns CDR1 LNHDA and CDR2 SQIVND (reference sequence).

This clone was picked up a small number of times. This sequence joins TRBV4-2 and TRBJ2-1; 9 bases align to TRBD1. There are 16 residues in the CDR3. With V trimmed by 1 base and J by 0 bases, 1 base remained unmatched. The germline gives CDR1 LGHNA, CDR2 YNFKEQ. CDR3: CASSQGQGGSYNEQFF. The CDR3 DNA is TGTGCCAGCAGCCAAGGACAGGGGGGCTCCTACAATGAGCAGTTCTTC.

The CDR3: CASSESGGGPRYF. CDR3 bases: TGTGCCAGCAGTGAATCCGGCGGGGGCCCGAGGTACTTC. The rearrangement uses TRBV2 and TRBJ2-5, with D possibly being TRBD2 (7 bases). Germline lookup yields CDR1 SNHLY and CDR2 FYNNEI. The CDR3 length is 13 residues. Trimming removed 2 bases from V and 13 bases from J, with 17 bases in between.

The chain carries TRBV7-3 and TRBJ2-7; possibly TRBD1 for D (5 bases). This CDR3 is built from 15 residues. V was trimmed by 2 bases and J by 3 bases, leaving 14 bases between them. From germline, CDR1 is SGHTA and CDR2 FQGTGA. CDR3 amino acids: CASSLDHTGNYEQYF. In DNA, the CDR3 is TGTGCCAGCAGCTTAGATCACACAGGCAACTACGAGCAGTACTTC.

CDR3 sequence: CASSPLARTAPNTEAFF. The CDR3 nucleotides read TGTGCCAGCTCACCACTAGCCAGGACAGCACCGAACACTGAAGCTTTCTTT. The rearrangement joins TRBV18 to TRBJ1-1; perhaps TRBD1 as D (6 bases). Germline V CDR1 and CDR2: KGHSH, LQKENI. The ends were cut back, 1 base at V and 1 base at J, with 16 bases in the middle. CDR3 length: 17 amino acids.

Notes on this clone: Different DNA sequences within this sample yield the same CDR3. CDR3 sequence (DNA): TGTGCCAGCTCGAGGGGGACTAGCTACAATGAGCAGTTCTTC. This sequence encodes CASSRGTSYNEQFF. V is TRBV28 and J is TRBJ2-1; 8 bases fit TRBD2. Germline V CDR1 and CDR2: MDHEN, SYDVKM. Germline trimming cut 8 bases from V and 3 bases from J; bases unmatched to any gene: 6. The CDR3 runs 14 residues.

The chain combines TRBV6-4 with TRBJ1-6; no definite D call. V lost 2 bases and J 0 bases, leaving 11 bases between the germline ends. This CDR3 has 17 amino acids. The V gene's germline CDR1 is MRHNA and CDR2 SNTAGT. The CDR3 DNA reads TGTGCCAGCAGTGACAGAGAAGTTCACTCCTATAATTCACCCCTCCACTTT. This translates into CASSDREVHSYNSPLHF.

This clone was observed a few times. V and J are TRBV9 and TRBJ1-5; 9 bases agree with TRBD1. Germline CDR1 SGDLS, CDR2 YYNGEE. The CDR3 runs to 15 residues. V lost 4 bases, J lost 6 bases, and 8 bases stayed unmatched. The DNA for the CDR3 is TGTGCCAGCAGCCGAGGGGACAGGGAAATTCAGCCCCAGCATTTT. Translated, it gives CASSRGDREIQPQHF.

This chain uses TRBV2 with TRBJ1-2, with 7 positions matching TRBD1. CDR1 is SNHLY and CDR2 is FYNNEI in the germline V gene. The CDR3 has 14 residues. V trimming: 3 bases; J trimming: 4 bases; junction bases outside the gene matches: 5. CDR3 sequence reads: CASSDRGIIYGYTF. The CDR3 region has the DNA TGTGCCAGCAGTGACAGGGGGATTATCTATGGCTACACCTTC.